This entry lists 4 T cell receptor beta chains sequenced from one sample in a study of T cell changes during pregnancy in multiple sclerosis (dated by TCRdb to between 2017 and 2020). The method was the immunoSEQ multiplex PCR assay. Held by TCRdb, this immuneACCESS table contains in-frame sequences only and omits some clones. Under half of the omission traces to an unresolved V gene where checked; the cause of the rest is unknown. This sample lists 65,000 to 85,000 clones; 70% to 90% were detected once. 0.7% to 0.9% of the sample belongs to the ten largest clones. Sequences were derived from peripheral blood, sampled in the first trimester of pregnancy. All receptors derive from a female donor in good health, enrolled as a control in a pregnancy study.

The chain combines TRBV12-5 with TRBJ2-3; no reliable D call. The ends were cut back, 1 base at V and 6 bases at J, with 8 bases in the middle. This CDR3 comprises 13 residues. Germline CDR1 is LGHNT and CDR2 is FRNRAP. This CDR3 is CASGLARWDTQYF. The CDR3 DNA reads TGTGCTAGTGGTTTGGCCCGGTGGGATACGCAGTATTTT. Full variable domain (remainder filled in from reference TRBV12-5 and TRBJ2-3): DARVTQTPRHKVTEMGQEVTMRCQPILGHNTVFWYRQTMMQGLELLAYFRNRAPLDDSGMPKDRFSAEMPDATLATLKIQPSEPRDSAVYFCASGLARWDTQYFGPGTRLTVL.

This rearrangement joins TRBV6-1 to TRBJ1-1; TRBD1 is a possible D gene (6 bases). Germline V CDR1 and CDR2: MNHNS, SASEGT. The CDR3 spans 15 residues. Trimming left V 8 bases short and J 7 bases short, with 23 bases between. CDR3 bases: TGTGCCAGCCCCCCCTCGTCGGCCCTCAGGGGTGAAGCTTTCTTT. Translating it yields CASPPSSALRGEAFF.

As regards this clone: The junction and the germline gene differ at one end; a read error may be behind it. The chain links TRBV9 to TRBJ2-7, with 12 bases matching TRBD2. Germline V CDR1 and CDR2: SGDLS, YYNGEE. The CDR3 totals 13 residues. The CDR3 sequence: CASSVPGTSGRPF. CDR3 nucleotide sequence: TGTGCCAGCAGCGTACCCGGAACTAGCGGGAGGCCGTTC. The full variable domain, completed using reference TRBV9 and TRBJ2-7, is DSGVTQTPKHLITATGQRVTLRCSPRSGDLSVYWYQQSLDQGLQFLIQYYNGEERAKGNILERFSAQQFPDLHSELNLSSLELGDSALYFCASSVPGTSGRPFGPGTRLTVT.

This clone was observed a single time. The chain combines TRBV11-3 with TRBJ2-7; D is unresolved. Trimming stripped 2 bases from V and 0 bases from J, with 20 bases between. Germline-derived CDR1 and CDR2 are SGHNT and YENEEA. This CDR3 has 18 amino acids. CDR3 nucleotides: TGTGCCAGCAGCTTAAGGTATGGAGTAAACCAACTCTCCTACGAGCAGTACTTC. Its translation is CASSLRYGVNQLSYEQYF.